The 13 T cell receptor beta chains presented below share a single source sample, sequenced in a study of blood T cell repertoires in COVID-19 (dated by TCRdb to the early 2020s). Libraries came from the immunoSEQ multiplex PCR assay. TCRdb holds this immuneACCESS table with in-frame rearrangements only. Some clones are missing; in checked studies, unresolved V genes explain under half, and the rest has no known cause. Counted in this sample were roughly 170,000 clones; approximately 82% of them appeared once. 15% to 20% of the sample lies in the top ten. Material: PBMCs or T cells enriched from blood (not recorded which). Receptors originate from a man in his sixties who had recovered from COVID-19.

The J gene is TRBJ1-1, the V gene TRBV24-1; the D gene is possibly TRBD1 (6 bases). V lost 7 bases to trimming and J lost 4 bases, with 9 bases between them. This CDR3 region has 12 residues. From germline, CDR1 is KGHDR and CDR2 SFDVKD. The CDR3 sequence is CATRGGGTEAFF. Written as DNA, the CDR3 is TGTGCCACCAGGGGAGGGGGCACTGAAGCTTTCTTT.

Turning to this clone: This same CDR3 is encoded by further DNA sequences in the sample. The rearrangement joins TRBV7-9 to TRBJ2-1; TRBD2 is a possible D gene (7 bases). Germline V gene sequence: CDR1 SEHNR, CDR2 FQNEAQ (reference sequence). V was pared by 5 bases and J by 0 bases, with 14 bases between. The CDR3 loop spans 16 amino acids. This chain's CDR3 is CASSPRGGSSYNEQFF. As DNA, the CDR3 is TGTGCCAGCAGCCCCAGGGGCGGGAGCTCCTACAATGAGCAGTTCTTC.

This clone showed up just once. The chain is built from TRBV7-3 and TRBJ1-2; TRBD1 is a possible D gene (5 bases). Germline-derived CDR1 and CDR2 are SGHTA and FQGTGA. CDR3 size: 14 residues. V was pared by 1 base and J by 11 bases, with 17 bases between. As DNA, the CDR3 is TGTGCCAGCAGCTTAAAGATCCAGGGTTCGTTGTACACCTTC. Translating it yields CASSLKIQGSLYTF.

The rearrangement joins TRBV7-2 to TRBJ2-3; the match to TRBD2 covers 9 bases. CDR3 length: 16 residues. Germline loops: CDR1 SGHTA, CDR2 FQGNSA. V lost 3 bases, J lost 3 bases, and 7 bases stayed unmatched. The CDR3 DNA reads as TGTGCCAGCAGCTTTGGCGGGGGGGCCAAAACAGATACGCAGTATTTT. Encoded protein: CASSFGGGAKTDTQYF.

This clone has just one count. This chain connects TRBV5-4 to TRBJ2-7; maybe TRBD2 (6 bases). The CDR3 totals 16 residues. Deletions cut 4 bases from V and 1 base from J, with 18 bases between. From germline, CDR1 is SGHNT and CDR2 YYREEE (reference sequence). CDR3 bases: TGTGCCAGCAGCCCTGAGGCGACTAGACCTTCCTACGAGCAGTACTTC. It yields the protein CASSPEATRPSYEQYF.

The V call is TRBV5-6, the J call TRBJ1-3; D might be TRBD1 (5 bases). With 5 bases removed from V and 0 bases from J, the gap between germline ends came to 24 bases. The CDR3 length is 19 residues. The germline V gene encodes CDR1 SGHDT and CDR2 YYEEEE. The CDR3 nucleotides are TGTGCCAGCAGATCCCGAGGGCTTAAGGGACTGCACTCTGGAAACACCATATATTTT. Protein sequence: CASRSRGLKGLHSGNTIYF. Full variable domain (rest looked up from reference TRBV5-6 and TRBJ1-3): DAGVTQSPTHLIKTRGQQVTLRCSPKSGHDTVSWYQQALGQGPQFIFQYYEEEERQRGNFPDRFSGHQFPNYSSELNVNALLLGDSALYLCASRSRGLKGLHSGNTIYFGEGSWLTVV.

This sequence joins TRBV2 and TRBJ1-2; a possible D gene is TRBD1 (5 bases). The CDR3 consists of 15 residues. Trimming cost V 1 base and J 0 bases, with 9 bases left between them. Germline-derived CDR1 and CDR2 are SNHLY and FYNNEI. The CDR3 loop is CASSEVDSPNYGYTF. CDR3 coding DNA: TGTGCCAGCAGTGAAGTCGACAGCCCTAACTATGGCTACACCTTC.

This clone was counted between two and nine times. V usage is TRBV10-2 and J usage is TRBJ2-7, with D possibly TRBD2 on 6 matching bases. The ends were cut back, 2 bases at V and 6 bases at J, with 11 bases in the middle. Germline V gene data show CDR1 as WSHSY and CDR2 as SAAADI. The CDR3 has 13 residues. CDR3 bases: TGCGCCAGCAGTGAGGTATCAGCGGGCGAGCAGTACTTC. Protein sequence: CASSEVSAGEQYF.

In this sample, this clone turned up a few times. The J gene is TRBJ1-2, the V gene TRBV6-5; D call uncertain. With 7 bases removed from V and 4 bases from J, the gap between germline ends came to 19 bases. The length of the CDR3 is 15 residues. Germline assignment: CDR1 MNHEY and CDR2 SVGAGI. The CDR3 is CASTLQSTNLYGYTF. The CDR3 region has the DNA TGTGCCAGCACCCTGCAGTCAACCAACCTCTATGGCTACACCTTC.

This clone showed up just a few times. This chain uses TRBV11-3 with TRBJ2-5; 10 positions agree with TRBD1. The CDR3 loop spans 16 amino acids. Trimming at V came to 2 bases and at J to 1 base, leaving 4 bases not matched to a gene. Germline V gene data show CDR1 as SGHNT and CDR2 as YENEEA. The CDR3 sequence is CASSLRTGGVQETQYF. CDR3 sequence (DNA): TGTGCCAGCAGCTTACGGACAGGGGGGGTCCAAGAGACCCAGTACTTC.

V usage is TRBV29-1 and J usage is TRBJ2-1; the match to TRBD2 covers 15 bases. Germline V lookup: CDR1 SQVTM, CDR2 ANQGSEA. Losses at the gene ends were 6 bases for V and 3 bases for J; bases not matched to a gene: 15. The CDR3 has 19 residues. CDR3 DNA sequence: TGCAGCGTCGCCACGCTCCCGGGACTAGCGGGAGGCGTCTACAATGAGCAGTTCTTC. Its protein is CSVATLPGLAGGVYNEQFF.

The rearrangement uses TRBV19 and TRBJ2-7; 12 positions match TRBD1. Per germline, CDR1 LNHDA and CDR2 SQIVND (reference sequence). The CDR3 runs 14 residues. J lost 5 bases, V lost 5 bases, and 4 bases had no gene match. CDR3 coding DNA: TGTGCCAGTAGTCCCGGGACAGGGGGCCACGAGCAGTACTTC. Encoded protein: CASSPGTGGHEQYF. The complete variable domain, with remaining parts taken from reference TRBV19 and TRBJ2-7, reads DGGITQSPKYLFRKEGQNVTLSCEQNLNHDAMYWYRQDPGQGLRLIYYSQIVNDFQKGDIAEGYSVSREKKESFPLTVTSAQKNPTAFYLCASSPGTGGHEQYFGPGTRLTVT.

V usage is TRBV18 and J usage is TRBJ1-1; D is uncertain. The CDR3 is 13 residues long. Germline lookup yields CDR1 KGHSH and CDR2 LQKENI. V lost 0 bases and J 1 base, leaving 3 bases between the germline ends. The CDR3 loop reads CASSPPANTEAFF. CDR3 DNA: TGTGCCAGCTCACCACCAGCGAACACTGAAGCTTTCTTT.